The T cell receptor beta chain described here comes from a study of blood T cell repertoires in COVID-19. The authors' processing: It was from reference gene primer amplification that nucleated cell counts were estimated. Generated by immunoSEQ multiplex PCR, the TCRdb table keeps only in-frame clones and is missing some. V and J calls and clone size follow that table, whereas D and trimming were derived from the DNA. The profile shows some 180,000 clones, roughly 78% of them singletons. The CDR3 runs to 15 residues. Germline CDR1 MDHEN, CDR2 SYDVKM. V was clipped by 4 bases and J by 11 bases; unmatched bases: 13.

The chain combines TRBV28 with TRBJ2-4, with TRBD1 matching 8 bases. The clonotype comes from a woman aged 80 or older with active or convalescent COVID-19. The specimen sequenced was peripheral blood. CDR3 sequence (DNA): TGTGCCAGCAGTTCCGGACAGGGACTTTTCCTAGTTCAGTACTTC. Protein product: CASSSGQGLFLVQYF. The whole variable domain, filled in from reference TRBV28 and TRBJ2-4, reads DVKVTQSSRYLVKRTGEKVFLECVQDMDHENMFWYRQDPGLGLRLIYFSYDVKMKEKGDIPEGYSVSREKKERFSLILESASTNQTSMYLCASSSGQGLFLVQYFGAGTRLSVL.